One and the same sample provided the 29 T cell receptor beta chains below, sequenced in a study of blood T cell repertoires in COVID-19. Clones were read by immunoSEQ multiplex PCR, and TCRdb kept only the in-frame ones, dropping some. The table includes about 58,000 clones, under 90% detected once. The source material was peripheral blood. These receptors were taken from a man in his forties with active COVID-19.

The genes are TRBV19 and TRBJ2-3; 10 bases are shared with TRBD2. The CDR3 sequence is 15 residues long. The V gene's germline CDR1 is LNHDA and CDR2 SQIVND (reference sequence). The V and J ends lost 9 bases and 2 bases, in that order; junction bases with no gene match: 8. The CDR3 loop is CASTSTSGYTDTQYF. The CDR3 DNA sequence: TGTGCCAGCACCTCGACTAGCGGGTACACAGATACGCAGTATTTT.

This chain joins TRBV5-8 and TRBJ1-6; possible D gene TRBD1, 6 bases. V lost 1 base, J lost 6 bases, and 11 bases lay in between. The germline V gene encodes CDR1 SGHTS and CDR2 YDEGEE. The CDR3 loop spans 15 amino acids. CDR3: CASSLYRDGNSPLHF. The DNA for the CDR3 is TGTGCCAGCAGCTTGTACAGGGATGGTAATTCACCCCTCCACTTT.

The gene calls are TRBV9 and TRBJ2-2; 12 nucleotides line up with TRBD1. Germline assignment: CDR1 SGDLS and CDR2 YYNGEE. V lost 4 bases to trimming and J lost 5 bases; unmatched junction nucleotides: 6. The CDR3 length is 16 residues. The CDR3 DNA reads TGTGCCAGCAGCTTCGGGACAGGGGGCCCTACCGGGGAGCTGTTTTTT. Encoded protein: CASSFGTGGPTGELFF. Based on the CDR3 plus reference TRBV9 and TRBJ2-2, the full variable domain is DSGVTQTPKHLITATGQRVTLRCSPRSGDLSVYWYQQSLDQGLQFLIQYYNGEERAKGNILERFSAQQFPDLHSELNLSSLELGDSALYFCASSFGTGGPTGELFFGEGSRLTVL.

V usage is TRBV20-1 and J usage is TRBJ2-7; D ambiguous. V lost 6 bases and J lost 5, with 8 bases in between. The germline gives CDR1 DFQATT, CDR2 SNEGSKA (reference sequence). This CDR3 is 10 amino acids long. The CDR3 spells CSAHFNEQYF. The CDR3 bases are TGCAGTGCCCACTTCAACGAGCAGTACTTC.

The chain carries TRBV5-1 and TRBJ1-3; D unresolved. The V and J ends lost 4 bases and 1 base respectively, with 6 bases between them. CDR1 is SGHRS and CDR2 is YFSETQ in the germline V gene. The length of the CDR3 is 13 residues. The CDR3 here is CASSISSGNTIYF. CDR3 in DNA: TGCGCCAGCAGCATCAGTTCTGGAAACACCATATATTTT.

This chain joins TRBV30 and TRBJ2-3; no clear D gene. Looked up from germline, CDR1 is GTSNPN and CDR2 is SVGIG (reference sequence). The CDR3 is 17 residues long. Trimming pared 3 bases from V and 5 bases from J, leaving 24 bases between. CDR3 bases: TGTGCCTGGAGAGAAATTTCGGTTTTCCGACTCGGAGATACGCAGTATTTT. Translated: CAWREISVFRLGDTQYF.

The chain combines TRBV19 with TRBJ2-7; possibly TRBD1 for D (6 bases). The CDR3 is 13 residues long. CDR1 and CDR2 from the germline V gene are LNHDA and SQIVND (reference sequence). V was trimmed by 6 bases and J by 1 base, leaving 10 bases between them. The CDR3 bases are TGTGCCAGTAGCCAAGGACAGTCCTACGAGCAGTACTTC. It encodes CASSQGQSYEQYF.

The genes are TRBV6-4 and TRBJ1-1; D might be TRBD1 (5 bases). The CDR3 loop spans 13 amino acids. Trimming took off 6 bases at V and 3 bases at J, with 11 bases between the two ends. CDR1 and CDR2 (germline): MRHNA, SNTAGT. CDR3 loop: CASRGGRDTEAFF. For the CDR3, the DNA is TGTGCCAGCAGGGGGGGGAGAGACACTGAAGCTTTCTTT.

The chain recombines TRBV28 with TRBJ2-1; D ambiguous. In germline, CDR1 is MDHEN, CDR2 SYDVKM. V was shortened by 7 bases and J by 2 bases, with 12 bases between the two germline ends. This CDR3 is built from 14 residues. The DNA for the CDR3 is TGTGCCAGCACCCCGACTGTCCCCTACAATGAGCAGTTCTTC. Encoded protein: CASTPTVPYNEQFF.

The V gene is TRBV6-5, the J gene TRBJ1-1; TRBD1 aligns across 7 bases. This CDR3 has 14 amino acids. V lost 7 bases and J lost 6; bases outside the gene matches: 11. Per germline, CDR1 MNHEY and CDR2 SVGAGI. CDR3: CASIRQGARAEAFF. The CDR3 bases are TGTGCCAGCATTAGACAGGGCGCCCGTGCTGAAGCTTTCTTT.

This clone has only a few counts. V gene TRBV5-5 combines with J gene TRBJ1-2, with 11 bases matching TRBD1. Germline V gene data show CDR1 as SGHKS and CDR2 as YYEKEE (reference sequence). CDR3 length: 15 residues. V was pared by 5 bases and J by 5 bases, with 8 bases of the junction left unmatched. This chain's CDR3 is CASRRTGGGLYGYTF. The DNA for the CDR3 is TGTGCCAGCAGAAGGACAGGGGGCGGCCTATATGGCTACACCTTC.

CDR3 in amino acids: CASSYGATYAGNTIYF. CDR3 in DNA: TGTGCCAGCAGTTACGGGGCCACCTACGCTGGAAACACCATATATTTT. The chain couples TRBV6-5 to TRBJ1-3; possibly TRBD1 for D (5 bases). From germline, CDR1 is MNHEY and CDR2 SVGAGI. V gave up 2 bases and J gave up 2 bases, with 13 bases separating them. This CDR3 has 16 residues.

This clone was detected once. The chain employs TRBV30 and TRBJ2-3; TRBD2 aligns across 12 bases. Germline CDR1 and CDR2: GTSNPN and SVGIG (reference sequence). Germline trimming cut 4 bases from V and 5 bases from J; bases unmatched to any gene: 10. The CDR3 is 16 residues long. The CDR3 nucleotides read TGTGCCTGGACCCTCCTGACTAGCGGGAGTAGAGATACGCAGTATTTT. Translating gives CAWTLLTSGSRDTQYF.

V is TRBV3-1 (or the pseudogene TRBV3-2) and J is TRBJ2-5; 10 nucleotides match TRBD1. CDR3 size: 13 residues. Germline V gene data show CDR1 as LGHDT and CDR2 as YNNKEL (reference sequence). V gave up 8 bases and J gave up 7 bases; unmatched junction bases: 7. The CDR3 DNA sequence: TGTGCCAGCGGTCGACAGGGGGCGGGGACCCAGTACTTC. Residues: CASGRQGAGTQYF.

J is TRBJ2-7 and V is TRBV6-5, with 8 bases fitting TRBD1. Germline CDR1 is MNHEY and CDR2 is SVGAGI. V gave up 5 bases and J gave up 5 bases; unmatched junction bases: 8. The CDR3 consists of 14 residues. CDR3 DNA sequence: TGTGCCAGCAGTCCGACAGGGGACGGCCACGAGCAGTACTTC. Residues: CASSPTGDGHEQYF.

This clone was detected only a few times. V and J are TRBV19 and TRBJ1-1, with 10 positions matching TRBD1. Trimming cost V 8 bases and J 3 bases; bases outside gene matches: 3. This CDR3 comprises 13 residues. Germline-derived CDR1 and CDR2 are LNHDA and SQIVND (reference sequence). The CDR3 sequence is CASSGQGYTEAFF. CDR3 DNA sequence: TGTGCCAGTTCGGGACAGGGGTACACTGAAGCTTTCTTT.

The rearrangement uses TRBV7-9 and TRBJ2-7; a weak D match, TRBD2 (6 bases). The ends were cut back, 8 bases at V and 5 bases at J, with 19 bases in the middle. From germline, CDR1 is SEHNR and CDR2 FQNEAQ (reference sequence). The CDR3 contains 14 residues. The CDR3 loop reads CASLGAPGLHEQYF. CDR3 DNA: TGTGCCAGCCTAGGGGCCCCGGGACTCCACGAGCAGTACTTC.

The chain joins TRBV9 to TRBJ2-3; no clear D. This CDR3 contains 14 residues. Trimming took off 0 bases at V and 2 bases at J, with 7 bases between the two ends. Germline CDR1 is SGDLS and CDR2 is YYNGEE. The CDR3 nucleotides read TGTGCCAGCAGCGTAGAGTCTAACACAGATACGCAGTATTTT. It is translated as CASSVESNTDTQYF. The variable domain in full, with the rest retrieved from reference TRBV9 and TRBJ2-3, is DSGVTQTPKHLITATGQRVTLRCSPRSGDLSVYWYQQSLDQGLQFLIQYYNGEERAKGNILERFSAQQFPDLHSELNLSSLELGDSALYFCASSVESNTDTQYFGPGTRLTVL.

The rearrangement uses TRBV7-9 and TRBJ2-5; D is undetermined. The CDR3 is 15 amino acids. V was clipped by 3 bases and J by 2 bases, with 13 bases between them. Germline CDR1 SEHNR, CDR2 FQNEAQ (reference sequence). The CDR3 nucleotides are TGTGCCAGCAGCTTGAACCCCTACCGACAAGAGACCCAGTACTTC. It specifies CASSLNPYRQETQYF.

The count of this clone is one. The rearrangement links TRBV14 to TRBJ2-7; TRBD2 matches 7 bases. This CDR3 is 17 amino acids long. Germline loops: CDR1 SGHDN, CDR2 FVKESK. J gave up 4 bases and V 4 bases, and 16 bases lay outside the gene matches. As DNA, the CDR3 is TGTGCCAGCAGCCCCTTCGGGCGCGGGAGCGGAGGGTACGAGCAGTACTTC. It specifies CASSPFGRGSGGYEQYF.

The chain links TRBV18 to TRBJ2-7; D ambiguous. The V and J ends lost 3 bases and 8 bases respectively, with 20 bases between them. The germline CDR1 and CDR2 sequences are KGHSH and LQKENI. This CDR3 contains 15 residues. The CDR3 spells CASSPTSLEVPQQYF. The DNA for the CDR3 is TGTGCCAGCTCACCCACCAGCCTCGAGGTGCCCCAGCAGTACTTC.

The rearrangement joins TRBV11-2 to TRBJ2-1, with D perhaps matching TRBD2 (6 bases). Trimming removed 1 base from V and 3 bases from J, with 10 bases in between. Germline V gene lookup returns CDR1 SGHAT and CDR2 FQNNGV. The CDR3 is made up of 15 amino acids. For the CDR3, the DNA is TGTGCCAGCAGCTTAGGGATAGCGGACTACAATGAGCAGTTCTTC. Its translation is CASSLGIADYNEQFF.

CDR3 in amino acids: CASSDRLAGGGKNIQYF. Written as DNA, the CDR3 is TGTGCCAGCAGTGATAGGCTAGCGGGAGGTGGCAAAAACATTCAGTACTTC. V usage is TRBV6-1 and J usage is TRBJ2-4, with TRBD2 matching over 11 bases. Germline V gene lookup returns CDR1 MNHNS and CDR2 SASEGT. V lost 3 bases and J lost 3; bases outside the gene matches: 7. This CDR3 spans 17 amino acids.

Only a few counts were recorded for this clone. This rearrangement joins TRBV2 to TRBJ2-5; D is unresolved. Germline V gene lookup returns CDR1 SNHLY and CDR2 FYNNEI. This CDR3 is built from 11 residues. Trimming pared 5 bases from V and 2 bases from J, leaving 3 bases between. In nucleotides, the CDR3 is TGTGCCAGCAGTTTACAAGAGACCCAGTACTTC. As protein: CASSLQETQYF.

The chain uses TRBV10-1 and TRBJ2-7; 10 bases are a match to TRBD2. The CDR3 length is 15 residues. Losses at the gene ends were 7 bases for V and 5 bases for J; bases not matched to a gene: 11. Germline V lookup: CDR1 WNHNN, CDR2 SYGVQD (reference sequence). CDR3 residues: CASKSPGLAFNEQYF. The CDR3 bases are TGCGCCAGCAAATCACCGGGACTAGCGTTCAACGAGCAGTACTTC.

DNA for the CDR3: TGTGCCAGTAGTACCCCTCGACTAGCGGGTCAAGAGACCCAGTACTTC. It specifies CASSTPRLAGQETQYF. The chain joins TRBV19 to TRBJ2-5, with 10 bases lining up with TRBD2. Germline CDR1 reads LNHDA; CDR2 reads SQIVND (reference sequence). The V segment lost 4 bases and the J segment 2 bases; nucleotides outside the gene matches: 7. The CDR3 consists of 16 residues.

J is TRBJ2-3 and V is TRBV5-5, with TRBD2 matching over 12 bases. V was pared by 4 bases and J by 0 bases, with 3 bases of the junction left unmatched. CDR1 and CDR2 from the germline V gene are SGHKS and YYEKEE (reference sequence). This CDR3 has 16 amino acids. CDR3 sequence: CASSHTSGRSTDTQYF. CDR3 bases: TGTGCCAGCAGCCATACTAGCGGGAGGAGCACAGATACGCAGTATTTT.

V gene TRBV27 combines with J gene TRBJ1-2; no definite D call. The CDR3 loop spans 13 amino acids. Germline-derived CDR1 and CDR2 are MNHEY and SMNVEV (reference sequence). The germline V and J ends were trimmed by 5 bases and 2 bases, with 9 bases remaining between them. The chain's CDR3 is CASSPTGNYGYTF. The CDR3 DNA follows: TGTGCCAGCAGTCCGACGGGGAACTATGGCTACACCTTC.

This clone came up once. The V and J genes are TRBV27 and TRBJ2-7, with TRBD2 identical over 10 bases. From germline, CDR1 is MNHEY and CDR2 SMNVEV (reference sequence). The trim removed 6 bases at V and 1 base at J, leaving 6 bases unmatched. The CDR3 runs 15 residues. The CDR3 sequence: CASRLGTSVSYEQYF. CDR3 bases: TGTGCCAGCAGGTTAGGGACTAGCGTTTCCTACGAGCAGTACTTC.